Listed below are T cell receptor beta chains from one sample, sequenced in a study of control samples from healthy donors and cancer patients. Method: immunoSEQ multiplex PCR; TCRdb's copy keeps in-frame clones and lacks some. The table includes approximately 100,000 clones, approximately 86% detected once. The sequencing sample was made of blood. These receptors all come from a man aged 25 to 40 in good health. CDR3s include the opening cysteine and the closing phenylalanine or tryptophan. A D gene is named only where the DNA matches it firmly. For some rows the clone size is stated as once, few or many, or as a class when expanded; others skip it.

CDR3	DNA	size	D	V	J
CASSGQSSYNEQFF	TGTGCCAGTAGTGGACAGAGCTCCTACAATGAGCAGTTCTTC	-	-	TRBV19	TRBJ2-1
CSVNGGSRVDEQFF	TGCAGCGTCAATGGGGGGTCCAGGGTAGATGAGCAGTTCTTC	-	-	TRBV29-1	TRBJ2-1
CASSANSGTKSSYEQYF	TGTGCCAGCAGTGCAAACTCCGGGACCAAGAGCTCCTACGAGCAGTACTTC	-	-	TRBV28	TRBJ2-7
CASKTGLNYGYTF	TGTGCCAGCAAGACAGGGTTAAACTATGGCTACACCTTC	-	TRBD1	TRBV12-3/TRBV12-4	TRBJ1-2
CASSPRDIRTDTQYF	TGTGCCAGCAGTCCCCGGGACATCCGCACAGATACGCAGTATTTT	-	-	TRBV6-5	TRBJ2-3
CASSGYEQYF	TGTGCCAGCAGTGGCTACGAGCAGTACTTC	-	-	TRBV2	TRBJ2-7
CASSLQGAIGNTIYF	TGTGCCAGCAGCTTACAGGGGGCGATTGGAAACACCATATATTTT	once	TRBD1	TRBV7-2	TRBJ1-3
CASSQGPSGSSGELFF	TGCGCCAGCAGCCAAGGCCCTTCCGGGTCCTCTGGGGAGCTGTTTTTT	many	-	TRBV4-1	TRBJ2-2
CASSPRDGYGYTF	TGTGCCAGTAGTCCCCGGGACGGCTATGGCTACACCTTC	-	-	TRBV19	TRBJ1-2
CASSYVRVTEAFF	TGTGCCAGCAGTTATGTCAGGGTCACTGAAGCTTTCTTT	-	-	TRBV6-6	TRBJ1-1
CSASQGSNTEAFF	TGCAGTGCTAGTCAGGGTTCGAACACTGAAGCTTTCTTT	-	-	TRBV20-1	TRBJ1-1
CASSESSGGPKNEQFF	TGCGCCAGCAGTGAGTCGAGTGGGGGCCCCAAGAATGAGCAGTTCTTC	-	-	TRBV10-2	TRBJ2-1
CASSQDRERGGYNEQFF	TGTGCCAGCAGCCAAGATCGGGAAAGGGGGGGATACAATGAGCAGTTCTTC	once	-	TRBV3-1/TRBV3-2	TRBJ2-1
CASRMDGTGIGYTF	TGTGCCAGCAGAATGGACGGGACAGGGATTGGCTACACCTTC	-	TRBD1	TRBV5-5	TRBJ1-2
CASSPGQDNSPLHF	TGTGCCAGCAGCCCGGGACAGGATAATTCACCCCTCCACTTT	-	TRBD1	TRBV4-2	TRBJ1-6
CATSDSREGGDTQYF	TGTGCCACCAGTGACTCCCGGGAGGGGGGAGATACGCAGTATTTT	-	TRBD2	TRBV24-1	TRBJ2-3
CASRPSDLEREFYNSPLHF	TGTGCCAGCAGGCCATCGGACCTTGAGAGGGAATTTTATAATTCACCCCTCCACTTT	-	-	TRBV2	TRBJ1-6
CASSLDPGGKNTEAFF	TGTGCCAGCAGTCTTGACCCCGGGGGAAAGAACACTGAAGCTTTCTTT	-	-	TRBV27	TRBJ1-1
CASSGKGGSSYNEQFF	TGCGCCAGCAGTGGAAAGGGAGGGAGCTCCTACAATGAGCAGTTCTTC	-	TRBD2	TRBV10-1	TRBJ2-1
CASSTTDTQYF	TGTGCCAGCAGTACCACAGATACGCAGTATTTT	few	-	TRBV27	TRBJ2-3
CAVNSPLTTDSLANYGYTF	TGTGCCGTCAACAGTCCTCTAACGACAGATAGCTTAGCTAACTATGGCTACACCTTC	-	-	TRBV10-3	TRBJ1-2
CSVEDRAGGRSYGYTF	TGCAGCGTTGAAGATCGGGCCGGAGGCAGGAGCTATGGCTACACCTTC	once	-	TRBV29-1	TRBJ1-2
CASSSGTGVSPLHF	TGTGCCAGTAGTTCCGGGACAGGGGTGTCACCCCTCCACTTT	-	TRBD1	TRBV19	TRBJ1-6
CAWSAARGMRGAFF	TGTGCCTGGAGTGCGGCAAGGGGGATGAGGGGAGCTTTCTTT	-	-	TRBV30	TRBJ1-1
CASSSAGQGDSPLHF	TGTGCCAGCAGTTCCGCAGGGCAGGGGGATTCACCCCTCCACTTT	-	TRBD1	TRBV28	TRBJ1-6
CATSRSRAGETQYF	TGCGCCACCTCGAGGTCTCGTGCGGGGGAGACCCAGTACTTC	-	-	TRBV10-1	TRBJ2-5
CASRRSSGGLNEQFF	TGTGCCAGCAGAAGGTCTAGCGGGGGCCTCAATGAGCAGTTCTTC	-	TRBD2	TRBV7-9	TRBJ2-1
CAKQGLRRRPYEQYF	TGTGCCAAACAGGGTCTTCGGCGTCGACCCTACGAGCAGTACTTC	-	-	TRBV30	TRBJ2-7
CSVEGSSYEQYF	TGCAGCGTTGAGGGAAGCTCCTACGAGCAGTACTTC	-	-	TRBV29-1	TRBJ2-7
CASSLVSSVAYNEQFF	TGTGCCAGCAGCTTGGTTTCTAGCGTTGCCTACAATGAGCAGTTCTTC	few	-	TRBV5-6	TRBJ2-1
CASSEWRGSADTQYF	TGTGCCAGCAGTGAATGGCGGGGAAGCGCAGATACGCAGTATTTT	-	-	TRBV25-1	TRBJ2-3
CASSLDGQDYNEQFF	TGTGCCAGCAGCTTGGACGGACAGGACTACAATGAGCAGTTCTTC	-	TRBD1	TRBV5-5	TRBJ2-1
CASSATTMNTEAFF	TGTGCCAGCAGCGCAACCACAATGAACACTGAAGCTTTCTTT	-	-	TRBV9	TRBJ1-1
CASSQGTVATNEKLFF	TGCGCCAGCAGCCAAGGGACAGTAGCAACTAATGAAAAACTGTTTTTT	-	-	TRBV4-1	TRBJ1-4
CASSQAWGLAYNEQFF	TGCGCCAGCAGCCAAGCCTGGGGACTGGCCTACAATGAGCAGTTCTTC	-	-	TRBV4-1	TRBJ2-1